This TCR beta chain was identified during a study of cytomegalovirus exposure and HLA in healthy donors. Study-wide results and limits: Testing in vitro showed a few CMV-associated chains specific for CMV antigens. A classifier reportedly called cytomegalovirus status with high sensitivity and specificity. According to the study, around 150 TCR beta chains were cytomegalovirus-associated.

The V and J ends lost 0 bases and 2 bases respectively, with 17 bases between them. This CDR3 has 17 residues. CDR1 SGHAT and CDR2 FQNNGV come from the germline V gene. Regarding this clone: The target antigen is unknown.

TCRdb keeps only in-frame clones here, not all; method: immunoSEQ multiplex PCR. The table records some 350,000 clones, 87% of them present only once. The V gene is TRBV11-2, the J gene TRBJ2-7; tentatively, D is TRBD2 (6 bases). The sequenced sample consisted of PBMCs. This TCR came from a woman aged 25 to 39 in good health and CMV-seropositive. In DNA, the CDR3 is TGTGCCAGCAGCTTAGACGTCGGTCGAGCGGGCGCCTACGAGCAGTACTTC. Translation gives CASSLDVGRAGAYEQYF.